Each of the 13 T cell receptor beta chains below was sequenced from the same sample in a study of breast tumors, draining lymph nodes, adjacent tissues. Breast cancer patients provided tissue from their axillary draining lymph nodes. TCRdb itself ran the multiplex PCR reads through MiXCR, one entry per CDR3 protein. The data show about 200,000 distinct CDR3 sequences, with approximately 31% seen just once and over 4% held by the top ten. The sample taken for sequencing was axillary lymph node tissue. The source of these receptors is a female donor with breast cancer. Some clones in this sample may be carry-over from other donors' samples.

A note on this clonotype: This may stem from a read error, because a much larger clone lies one nucleotide away. V gene TRBV5-1 combines with J gene TRBJ2-5, with D maybe TRBD2 (5 bases). This CDR3 is built from 16 residues. Germline CDR1 is SGHRS and CDR2 is YFSETQ. In nucleotides, the CDR3 is TGCGCCAGCAGCTTGGCCGGAACGGGGTTAGGAGAGACCCGGTACTTC. Protein product: CASSLAGTGLGETRYF.

V and J are TRBV7-9 and TRBJ2-7; maybe TRBD2 (7 bases). Germline CDR1 is SEHNR and CDR2 is FQNEAQ (reference sequence). The CDR3 runs 15 residues. The germline V and J ends were trimmed by 5 bases and 6 bases, with 20 bases remaining between them. The CDR3 is CASSGLVGGRGEQYF. The CDR3 bases are TGTGCCAGCAGCGGGCTGGTGGGGGGGCGGGGCGAGCAGTACTTC.

In this sample, this clonotype turned up many times. The chain is built from TRBV6-5 and TRBJ2-1; the match to TRBD2 covers 7 bases. Germline trimming cut 2 bases from V and 0 bases from J; bases unmatched to any gene: 4. Germline V gene data show CDR1 as MNHEY and CDR2 as SVGAGI. This CDR3 region has 16 residues. CDR3: CASSYEGGRSYNEQFF. The CDR3 coding sequence is TGTGCCAGCAGTTACGAGGGAGGGCGCTCCTACAATGAGCAGTTCTTC.

There are many counts of this clonotype. This chain links TRBV5-5 with TRBJ2-3; 15 positions agree with TRBD2. The CDR3 is 19 amino acids. In germline, CDR1 is SGHKS, CDR2 YYEKEE (reference sequence). J lost 0 bases, V lost 4 bases, and 9 bases had no gene match. CDR3 DNA: TGTGCCAGCAGCCTTACGGGACTAGCGGGAGGTGGGAGCACAGATACGCAGTATTTT. Translated: CASSLTGLAGGGSTDTQYF. Full variable domain (remainder filled in from reference TRBV5-5 and TRBJ2-3): DAGVTQSPTHLIKTRGQQVTLRCSPISGHKSVSWYQQVLGQGPQFIFQYYEKEERGRGNFPDRFSARQFPNYSSELNVNALLLGDSALYLCASSLTGLAGGGSTDTQYFGPGTRLTVL.

This clonotype was seen at least ten times. This chain joins TRBV7-9 and TRBJ2-7, with TRBD1 matching 8 bases. CDR1 is SEHNR and CDR2 is FQNEAQ in the germline V gene (reference sequence). The V gene end was trimmed by 5 bases and the J gene end by 3 bases; junction bases not matched to a gene: 6. This CDR3 is 14 amino acids long. The CDR3 DNA follows: TGTGCCAGCAGCCCCCGACAGGGGATCTACGAGCAGTACTTC. Translated: CASSPRQGIYEQYF.

The V call is TRBV7-3, the J call TRBJ2-7, with 11 nucleotides matching TRBD2. The CDR3 has 16 amino acids. CDR1 SGHTA and CDR2 FQGTGA come from the germline V gene. V dropped 6 bases and J dropped 5; count of bases not matched to a gene: 12. This chain's CDR3 is CASSSRLAGSAHEQYF. The CDR3 nucleotides are TGTGCCAGCAGTTCCAGACTAGCGGGATCCGCCCACGAGCAGTACTTC.

The chain employs TRBV5-4 and TRBJ2-5; TRBD1 is a possible D gene (5 bases). Germline values: CDR1 SGHNT, CDR2 YYREEE (reference sequence). Trimming shortened V by 9 bases and J by 4 bases, and 19 bases separated the two germline ends. The CDR3 is 14 residues long. This chain's CDR3 is CANHHQGNLETQYF. The DNA for the CDR3 is TGTGCCAACCACCACCAGGGCAATTTAGAGACCCAGTACTTC.

V and J are TRBV20-1 and TRBJ1-5; D remains unclear. The CDR3 contains 17 residues. Trimming took 2 bases from V and 5 from J, leaving 22 bases between them. The germline V gene has CDR1 DFQATT and CDR2 SNEGSKA (reference sequence). The CDR3 protein is CSARPPSGSLVYQPQHF. The CDR3 DNA reads TGCAGTGCTAGACCCCCGAGCGGGTCCCTGGTTTATCAGCCCCAGCATTTT.

This clonotype appeared many times. This rearrangement joins TRBV2 to TRBJ2-1; D is ambiguous. V lost 2 bases, J lost 4 bases, and 9 bases lay in between. Per germline, CDR1 SNHLY and CDR2 FYNNEI. This CDR3 comprises 14 residues. CDR3 in amino acids: CASSESSRYNEQFF. The CDR3 bases are TGTGCCAGCAGTGAATCGTCCCGGTACAATGAGCAGTTCTTC.

Concerning this clonotype: A much larger clone sits a single nucleotide away, making a read error possible. The chain couples TRBV20-1 to TRBJ1-2; TRBD1 agrees at 11 bases. The trim removed 6 bases at V and 4 bases at J, leaving 10 bases unmatched. The CDR3 is 15 amino acids. The germline gives CDR1 DFQATT, CDR2 SNEGSKA (reference sequence). This CDR3 reads CSALDRGRLAYGYTF. The CDR3 DNA follows: TGCAGTGCCTTGGACAGGGGGCGGCTCGCCTATGGCTACACCTTC.

This clonotype was counted a few times. The junction differs from germline at one of its ends, possibly a read error. The chain carries TRBV7-7 and TRBJ2-2; a weak D match, TRBD2 (7 bases). Germline lookup yields CDR1 SSHAT and CDR2 FNYEAQ (reference sequence). The CDR3 length is 13 residues. This CDR3 reads CASSLVEAGGLFF. CDR3 sequence (DNA): TGTGCTAGCAGCTTAGTGGAAGCCGGGGGGCTGTTTTTC.

Comments on this clonotype: A much larger clone sits a single nucleotide away, making a read error possible. V usage is TRBV6-6 and J usage is TRBJ2-4; D call uncertain. The CDR3 is made up of 11 amino acids. The V end lost 8 bases, the J end lost 2 bases, and 4 bases lay between the germline ends. Germline V lookup: CDR1 MNHNY, CDR2 SVGAGI (reference sequence). CDR3 in amino acids: CASLPKNIQYF. In nucleotides, the CDR3 is TGTGCCAGCCTACCCAAAAACATTCAGTACTTC.

This clonotype occurred many times. The V and J genes are TRBV18 and TRBJ2-5; TRBD1 matches 10 bases. The J segment lost 7 bases and the V segment lost 5 bases, leaving 1 base of the junction unmatched. The CDR3 has 12 amino acids. Germline-derived CDR1 and CDR2 are KGHSH and LQKENI. The CDR3 sequence is CASSWDRGTQYF. The CDR3 region has the DNA TGTGCCAGCTCATGGGACAGGGGGACCCAGTACTTC.